The 6 T cell receptor beta chains in this list originate from one sample, sequenced in a study of blood T cells in healthy people across ages. A second PCR of roughly 7 to 11 cycles used a sample-barcoded 5' primer and a J-beta primer mix. TCRdb called the 5' RACE reads again in MiXCR, with one record for every CDR3 protein. The table lists over 1,500,000 distinct CDR3 sequences, approximately 50% of them singletons, with around 2.1% in the top ten. Sequenced: blood. The receptors derive from a woman in her thirties or forties in good health.

This clonotype was observed a handful of times. This chain links TRBV3-1 with TRBJ2-7; D uncertain. V lost 6 bases, J lost 5 bases, and 8 bases lay in between. The CDR3 sequence is 11 residues long. Germline V gives CDR1 LGHDT, CDR2 YNNKEL (reference sequence). The DNA for the CDR3 is TGTGCCAGCAGGGGCCGGAACGAGCAGTACTTC. Translating gives CASRGRNEQYF.

The chain uses TRBV6-2 or TRBV6-3 and TRBJ2-5; D is undetermined. The length of the CDR3 is 12 residues. Germline V gene data show CDR1 as MNHEY and CDR2 as SVGEGT. The V end was cut by 5 bases, the J end by 9 bases, with 13 bases between. The CDR3 DNA sequence: TGTGCCAGCAGTCCCCGTCGGACGGCCCAGTACTTC. Translation: CASSPRRTAQYF.

V is TRBV7-9 and J is TRBJ1-1; a possible D gene is TRBD1 (6 bases). This CDR3 is built from 15 residues. The germline gives CDR1 SEHNR, CDR2 FQNEAQ (reference sequence). Trimming took 5 bases from V and 0 from J, leaving 13 bases between them. CDR3 bases: TGTGCCAGCAGCGACACTGGGGGCATGAACACTGAAGCTTTCTTT. This gives the protein CASSDTGGMNTEAFF.

The genes are TRBV14 and TRBJ1-6; 9 bases line up with TRBD1. The germline CDR1 and CDR2 sequences are SGHDN and FVKESK. The V gene end was trimmed by 2 bases and the J gene end by 7 bases; junction bases not matched to a gene: 6. CDR3 size: 16 residues. The CDR3 reads CASSQTGGVRNSPLHF. The DNA of the CDR3 is TGTGCCAGCAGCCAAACAGGGGGCGTTCGGAATTCACCCCTCCACTTT.

This chain connects TRBV6-1 to TRBJ1-4; maybe TRBD1 (5 bases). Germline-derived CDR1 and CDR2 are MNHNS and SASEGT. V lost 8 bases, J lost 0 bases, and 22 bases lay in between. The CDR3 extends over 18 amino acids. CDR3 in amino acids: CASRRGRTDPATNEKLFF. The CDR3 DNA sequence: TGTGCCAGCCGGAGGGGACGGACCGACCCGGCAACTAATGAAAAACTGTTTTTT.

The chain carries TRBV30 and TRBJ1-5, with D possibly matching TRBD1 (5 bases). This CDR3 contains 13 residues. The V end was cut by 1 base, the J end by 6 bases, with 10 bases between. Germline values: CDR1 GTSNPN, CDR2 SVGIG (reference sequence). The CDR3 spells CAWSATAAQPQHF. As DNA, the CDR3 is TGTGCCTGGAGTGCGACAGCCGCTCAGCCCCAGCATTTT. The full variable domain, with the rest looked up from reference TRBV30 and TRBJ1-5, is SQTIHQWPATLVQPVGSPLSLECTVEGTSNPNLYWYRQAAGRGLQLLFYSVGIGQISSEVPQNLSASRPQDRQFILSSKKLLLSDSGFYLCAWSATAAQPQHFGDGTRLSIL.